The rows below give T cell receptor beta chains drawn from one sample of a study of vaccination effects on CD4 cells after COVID-19. Their antigens are not known. TCRdb's table, derived via immunoSEQ multiplex PCR, lists solely in-frame clones and lacks some. Among over 25,000 clones listed, around 70% were seen once. This specimen consisted of CD4+ T cells from PBMCs cultured with SARS-CoV-2 spike peptides, obtained before COVID-19 vaccination. These receptors were taken from a human donor who received a COVID-19 vaccine. The CDR3 runs from the conserved cysteine through the conserved F or W. Fields, in order: D gene, J gene, V gene, clone size, CDR3 DNA, CDR3 protein. The D gene is left open where the match is weak. Part of the rows lack a size; the others show once, few, many or a class for expanded clones.

d_gene: TRBD1
j_gene: TRBJ1-6
v_gene: TRBV6-5
abundance: few
CDR3nt: TGTGCCAGCAGTTTACAGGGGACAGGGAGATCACCCCTCCACTTT
CDR3aa: CASSLQGTGRSPLHF

d_gene: .
j_gene: TRBJ2-1
v_gene: TRBV6-5
abundance: .
CDR3nt: TGTGCTAGCAGTCCCTTTGACAATGAGCAGTTCTTC
CDR3aa: CASSPFDNEQFF

d_gene: TRBD2
j_gene: TRBJ2-2
v_gene: TRBV4-1
abundance: few
CDR3nt: TGCGCCAGCAGCCAAGGCGTCGCGGCGGGGGAAAACACCGGGGAGCTGTTTTTT
CDR3aa: CASSQGVAAGENTGELFF

d_gene: .
j_gene: TRBJ2-7
v_gene: TRBV7-2
abundance: .
CDR3nt: TGTGCCAGCAGCAAGAACGGCGGGATCTACGAGCAGTACTTC
CDR3aa: CASSKNGGIYEQYF

d_gene: TRBD1
j_gene: TRBJ1-2
v_gene: TRBV19
abundance: .
CDR3nt: TGTGCCAGTAGTCCGGACAGGGGGCTTAACTATGGCTACACCTTC
CDR3aa: CASSPDRGLNYGYTF

d_gene: .
j_gene: TRBJ1-5
v_gene: TRBV6-1
abundance: .
CDR3nt: TGTGCCAGCAGTGATGGCGGGGGAATGAATCAGCCCCAGCATTTT
CDR3aa: CASSDGGGMNQPQHF

d_gene: .
j_gene: TRBJ2-6
v_gene: TRBV7-7
abundance: .
CDR3nt: TGTGCCAGCAGCCCAGGGCGCTCTGGGGCCAACGTCCTGACTTTC
CDR3aa: CASSPGRSGANVLTF

d_gene: .
j_gene: TRBJ1-1
v_gene: TRBV30
abundance: few
CDR3nt: TGTGCCTGGAAGACCCAGGTGGTAGAAGCTTTCTTT
CDR3aa: CAWKTQVVEAFF

d_gene: .
j_gene: TRBJ2-5
v_gene: TRBV5-4
abundance: .
CDR3nt: TGTGCCAGCAGCTTAACCGGGACCGAGGAGACCCAGTACTTC
CDR3aa: CASSLTGTEETQYF

d_gene: .
j_gene: TRBJ2-7
v_gene: TRBV20-1
abundance: .
CDR3nt: TGCAGTGCTCTACGCGGGCACGAGCAGTACTTC
CDR3aa: CSALRGHEQYF

d_gene: .
j_gene: TRBJ2-3
v_gene: TRBV27
abundance: .
CDR3nt: TGTGCCAGCAGTAGAATGATGGCAGATACGCAGTATTTT
CDR3aa: CASSRMMADTQYF

d_gene: .
j_gene: TRBJ2-2
v_gene: TRBV18
abundance: .
CDR3nt: TGTGCCAGCTCACCAGGGGAGAACACCGGGGAGCTGTTTTTT
CDR3aa: CASSPGENTGELFF

d_gene: .
j_gene: TRBJ1-3
v_gene: TRBV5-1
abundance: .
CDR3nt: TGCGCCAGCAGCTTGGGGCAGAGCGCTGGAAACACCATATATTTT
CDR3aa: CASSLGQSAGNTIYF

d_gene: TRBD2
j_gene: TRBJ2-7
v_gene: TRBV10-2
abundance: .
CDR3nt: TGCGCCAGCAGTGAGGGCGGGACTAGCGGCTACGAGCAGTACTTC
CDR3aa: CASSEGGTSGYEQYF

d_gene: .
j_gene: TRBJ2-4
v_gene: TRBV4-2
abundance: .
CDR3nt: TGTGCCAGCAGCCAAGAGGTGCGACTGAGGGTCGCCAAAAACATTCAGTACTTC
CDR3aa: CASSQEVRLRVAKNIQYF

d_gene: .
j_gene: TRBJ2-7
v_gene: TRBV6-5
abundance: once
CDR3nt: TGTGCCAGCAACTTTGACTTCTCCTACGAGCAGTACTTC
CDR3aa: CASNFDFSYEQYF

d_gene: .
j_gene: TRBJ2-1
v_gene: TRBV7-9
abundance: .
CDR3nt: TGTGCCAGCAGCTCTAGACAGTACAATGAGCAGTTCTTC
CDR3aa: CASSSRQYNEQFF

d_gene: .
j_gene: TRBJ2-5
v_gene: TRBV5-1
abundance: once
CDR3nt: TGCGCCAGCAGCTTTGGGAACCAAGAGACCCAGTACTTC
CDR3aa: CASSFGNQETQYF

d_gene: .
j_gene: TRBJ2-7
v_gene: TRBV19
abundance: .
CDR3nt: TGTGCCAGTAGTATTGCGAGGCCGCTTGTCCCCTACGAGCAGTACTTC
CDR3aa: CASSIARPLVPYEQYF

d_gene: TRBD1
j_gene: TRBJ1-2
v_gene: TRBV7-2
abundance: .
CDR3nt: TGTGCCAGCAGCTTAGCCGGACAGGGCGGGATCTATGGCTACACCTTC
CDR3aa: CASSLAGQGGIYGYTF

d_gene: .
j_gene: TRBJ1-3
v_gene: TRBV9
abundance: once
CDR3nt: TGTGCCAGCAGCGTAGCTGGGGGGATCTACGCTGGAAACACCATATATTTT
CDR3aa: CASSVAGGIYAGNTIYF

d_gene: .
j_gene: TRBJ2-1
v_gene: TRBV19
abundance: .
CDR3nt: TGTGCCAGTAGTAAGGGGGGTAACTCCTACAATGAGCAGTTCTTC
CDR3aa: CASSKGGNSYNEQFF

d_gene: TRBD1
j_gene: TRBJ1-1
v_gene: TRBV6-5
abundance: .
CDR3nt: TGTGCCAGCAGTTACGGAGGGGGCAATGATGAAGCTTTCTTT
CDR3aa: CASSYGGGNDEAFF

d_gene: TRBD2
j_gene: TRBJ2-7
v_gene: TRBV9
abundance: .
CDR3nt: TGTGCCAGCAGCGTAGCATCTAGCGGGGGGGCCTACGAGCAGTACTTC
CDR3aa: CASSVASSGGAYEQYF

d_gene: TRBD2
j_gene: TRBJ2-2
v_gene: TRBV3-1/TRBV3-2
abundance: .
CDR3nt: TGTGCCACCGGGACTAGCGGAAACACCGGGGAGCTGTTTTTT
CDR3aa: CATGTSGNTGELFF

d_gene: .
j_gene: TRBJ2-7
v_gene: TRBV6-5
abundance: .
CDR3nt: TGTGCCAGCAGTTACGGTGGGACTGGCTCCTACGAGCAGTACTTC
CDR3aa: CASSYGGTGSYEQYF

d_gene: .
j_gene: TRBJ2-6
v_gene: TRBV7-7
abundance: .
CDR3nt: TGTGCCAGCAGCCCGCAGGAGTCTGGGGCCAACGTCCTGACTTTC
CDR3aa: CASSPQESGANVLTF

d_gene: TRBD1
j_gene: TRBJ1-5
v_gene: TRBV7-9
abundance: .
CDR3nt: TGTGCCAGCAGCGCCTCCCTTGGGACAGGAACCTATCAGCCCCAGCATTTT
CDR3aa: CASSASLGTGTYQPQHF

d_gene: TRBD1
j_gene: TRBJ2-3
v_gene: TRBV5-4
abundance: .
CDR3nt: TGTGCCAGCAGCTTACAGGGGGCGACAGATACGCAGTATTTT
CDR3aa: CASSLQGATDTQYF

d_gene: TRBD2
j_gene: TRBJ2-5
v_gene: TRBV19
abundance: .
CDR3nt: TGTGCCAGTAGTATTCTAGCGGGGATCCAAGAGACCCAGTACTTC
CDR3aa: CASSILAGIQETQYF

d_gene: TRBD2
j_gene: TRBJ2-3
v_gene: TRBV10-1
abundance: once
CDR3nt: TGCGCCAGCAGTGAGTCGAGCTCAAGCGGGAGGACAGATACGCAGTATTTT
CDR3aa: CASSESSSSGRTDTQYF

d_gene: .
j_gene: TRBJ1-3
v_gene: TRBV6-2/TRBV6-3
abundance: medium-sized
CDR3nt: TGTGCCAGCAGTTACTCTTCGACGAGCTCTGGAAACACCATATATTTT
CDR3aa: CASSYSSTSSGNTIYF

d_gene: TRBD1
j_gene: TRBJ1-5
v_gene: TRBV19
abundance: .
CDR3nt: TGTGCCAGTAGAGCGGGACAGCATAGCAATCAGCCCCAGCATTTT
CDR3aa: CASRAGQHSNQPQHF

d_gene: .
j_gene: TRBJ2-7
v_gene: TRBV4-2
abundance: .
CDR3nt: TGTGCCAGCAGCCAAGACGTGCGCGAGCAGTACTTC
CDR3aa: CASSQDVREQYF

d_gene: TRBD1
j_gene: TRBJ1-1
v_gene: TRBV10-3
abundance: .
CDR3nt: TGTGCCATCAGAAGGGACAGCCAGGACACTGAAGCTTTCTTT
CDR3aa: CAIRRDSQDTEAFF

d_gene: TRBD1
j_gene: TRBJ2-7
v_gene: TRBV4-1
abundance: .
CDR3nt: TGCGCCAGCAGCCGGACAGGGTCCTACGAGCAGTACTTC
CDR3aa: CASSRTGSYEQYF

d_gene: .
j_gene: TRBJ2-7
v_gene: TRBV6-5
abundance: once
CDR3nt: TGTGCCAGCAGGAGAGACTTAGGTCCCTACGAGCAGTACTTC
CDR3aa: CASRRDLGPYEQYF

d_gene: .
j_gene: TRBJ1-1
v_gene: TRBV5-4
abundance: .
CDR3nt: TGTGCCAGCAGCGCCCCCGGGAGGGACACTGAAGCTTTCTTT
CDR3aa: CASSAPGRDTEAFF

d_gene: .
j_gene: TRBJ2-7
v_gene: TRBV2
abundance: .
CDR3nt: TGTGCCAGCGAAGGGGTGGGATCCTACGAGCAGTACTTC
CDR3aa: CASEGVGSYEQYF

d_gene: TRBD2
j_gene: TRBJ2-7
v_gene: TRBV4-1
abundance: .
CDR3nt: TGCGCCAGCAGCCAAGGGACTAGCGGGAGACCCTCCTCTTACGAGCAGTACTTC
CDR3aa: CASSQGTSGRPSSYEQYF

d_gene: .
j_gene: TRBJ2-7
v_gene: TRBV5-4
abundance: .
CDR3nt: TGTGCCAGCAGCCCAAGGACGGATGCCTACGAGCAGTACTTC
CDR3aa: CASSPRTDAYEQYF

d_gene: .
j_gene: TRBJ2-7
v_gene: TRBV6-2/TRBV6-3
abundance: .
CDR3nt: TGTGCCAGCAGCTTCAGGGGGGCCATCCCCAACGAGCAGTACTTC
CDR3aa: CASSFRGAIPNEQYF

d_gene: TRBD1
j_gene: TRBJ1-5
v_gene: TRBV2
abundance: .
CDR3nt: TGTGCCAGCAGTGTCAGACAGGGCGGAAGCAATCAGCCCCAGCATTTT
CDR3aa: CASSVRQGGSNQPQHF

d_gene: .
j_gene: TRBJ1-5
v_gene: TRBV4-1
abundance: .
CDR3nt: TGCGCCAGCAGCCAAGAGAGAGTCCCCAATCAGCCCCAGCATTTT
CDR3aa: CASSQERVPNQPQHF

d_gene: .
j_gene: TRBJ2-2
v_gene: TRBV18
abundance: .
CDR3nt: TGTGCCAGCTCACCGAAACAGGGCGGAGTAGGCGGGGAGCTGTTTTTT
CDR3aa: CASSPKQGGVGGELFF

d_gene: .
j_gene: TRBJ2-1
v_gene: TRBV5-1
abundance: .
CDR3nt: TGCGCCAGCAGCTTTACAGGGAAAGAAGACAATGAGCAGTTCTTC
CDR3aa: CASSFTGKEDNEQFF

d_gene: .
j_gene: TRBJ2-4
v_gene: TRBV20-1
abundance: few
CDR3nt: TGCAGTGCTAGTAGGAAGGGTGCTTCGGCCAAAAACATTCAGTACTTC
CDR3aa: CSASRKGASAKNIQYF

d_gene: .
j_gene: TRBJ2-3
v_gene: TRBV18
abundance: .
CDR3nt: TGTGCCAGCTCACCACGGGCTAGCGAATCAGATACGCAGTATTTT
CDR3aa: CASSPRASESDTQYF

d_gene: TRBD1
j_gene: TRBJ1-5
v_gene: TRBV18
abundance: .
CDR3nt: TGTGCCAGCTCACCAGGGACAGGGGCTATCAATCAGCCCCAGCATTTT
CDR3aa: CASSPGTGAINQPQHF

d_gene: .
j_gene: TRBJ2-3
v_gene: TRBV6-5
abundance: .
CDR3nt: TGTGCCAGCAGTTTCCGCGGGGCCGTTTTAGATACGCAGTATTTT
CDR3aa: CASSFRGAVLDTQYF

d_gene: .
j_gene: TRBJ2-7
v_gene: TRBV6-1
abundance: once
CDR3nt: TGTGCCAGCAGTGCCCTGATGACGGCCTTCTCCTACGAGCAGTACTTC
CDR3aa: CASSALMTAFSYEQYF

d_gene: .
j_gene: TRBJ1-2
v_gene: TRBV11-1
abundance: .
CDR3nt: TGTGCCAGCAGCTTAGGTGCAGGGTCACACTATGGCTACACCTTC
CDR3aa: CASSLGAGSHYGYTF

d_gene: TRBD2
j_gene: TRBJ2-1
v_gene: TRBV29-1
abundance: .
CDR3nt: TGCAGCGTTGATTTGTTCGGGTCTAGCGGGAGGGCAAGTGAGCAGTTCTTC
CDR3aa: CSVDLFGSSGRASEQFF